This entry concerns a single T cell receptor (beta chain). The antigen is not known. The assay was immunoSEQ multiplex PCR, and TCRdb's table has in-frame clones only and misses some. The repertoire includes roughly 50,000 clones, 91% of them detected once, and just under 20% sits in the top ten. The entry originates in a study of T cells in localized non-small cell lung cancer. Notes on the study in general: There was higher T cell clonality in uninvolved adjacent lung than in tumor, and it was highest there. Longer overall survival was associated with a higher density of T cells in the blood. There were a median 57 of the top 100 tumor clones appearing in adjacent lung. Multi-region tumor sequencing was not done, so intratumor heterogeneity could not be excluded.

This CDR3 comprises 13 residues. CDR1 is KGHSH and CDR2 is LQKENI in the germline V gene. V was shortened by 5 bases and J by 7 bases, with 14 bases between the two germline ends. This sequence joins TRBV18 and TRBJ1-1, with D hard to call. Sequenced here: peripheral blood, sampled before any cancer treatment. The TCR was taken from a man aged 40 to 70 with stage I lung adenocarcinoma. CDR3 DNA: TGTGCCAGCTCATCAGTGACGGATGATGAAGCTTTCTTT. Encoded protein: CASSSVTDDEAFF.